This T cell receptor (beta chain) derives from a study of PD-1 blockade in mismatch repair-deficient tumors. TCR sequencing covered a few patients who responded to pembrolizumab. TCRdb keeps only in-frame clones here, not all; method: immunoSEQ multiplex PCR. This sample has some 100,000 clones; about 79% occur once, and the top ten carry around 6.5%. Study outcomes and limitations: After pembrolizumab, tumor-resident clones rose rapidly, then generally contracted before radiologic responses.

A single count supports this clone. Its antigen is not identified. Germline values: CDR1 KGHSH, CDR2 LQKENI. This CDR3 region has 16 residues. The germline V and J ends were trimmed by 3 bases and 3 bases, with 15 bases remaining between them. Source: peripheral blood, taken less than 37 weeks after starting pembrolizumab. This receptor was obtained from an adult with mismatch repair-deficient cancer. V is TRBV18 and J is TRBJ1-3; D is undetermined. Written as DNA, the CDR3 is TGTGCCAGCTCACCCCTTTTCCAACCCTATGGAAACACCATATATTTT. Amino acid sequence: CASSPLFQPYGNTIYF.